The sequence of this T cell receptor (beta chain) was determined in a study of beta chain features in type 1 diabetes. Across the study: In all, approximately 100,000,000 sorted cells from all samples were analyzed. Study results and caveats: People with Type 1 diabetes carried modestly yet significantly shorter TCRB CDR3s in all four CD4+ subsets.

With regard to this clone: Antigen unknown. Other DNA sequences of this sample code for an identical CDR3.

Expressed TCRB transcripts were sequenced, since all the RNA that had been isolated was reverse transcribed. Naive, central memory and regulatory T cell samples averaged around 3.3 million reads. Repertoires were generated with immunoSEQ multiplex PCR, while TCRdb's copy carries only in-frame clones and drops some. Counted here are 600,000 to 700,000 clones, 13% occurring once; the ten biggest clones make up less than 0.025%. The receptor was isolated from a man aged 18 to 29 with type 1 diabetes. Material for sequencing was naive CD4+ T cells from blood.

The CDR3 DNA sequence: TGCAGTGCTAACAGGGTGGGAGGCTACACCTTC. This codes for CSANRVGGYTF. The J gene is TRBJ1-2, the V gene TRBV20-1; tentatively, D is TRBD1 (6 bases). CDR1 is DFQATT and CDR2 is SNEGSKA in the germline V gene (reference sequence). With 4 bases removed from V and 8 bases from J, the gap between germline ends came to 11 bases. The CDR3 loop spans 11 amino acids.